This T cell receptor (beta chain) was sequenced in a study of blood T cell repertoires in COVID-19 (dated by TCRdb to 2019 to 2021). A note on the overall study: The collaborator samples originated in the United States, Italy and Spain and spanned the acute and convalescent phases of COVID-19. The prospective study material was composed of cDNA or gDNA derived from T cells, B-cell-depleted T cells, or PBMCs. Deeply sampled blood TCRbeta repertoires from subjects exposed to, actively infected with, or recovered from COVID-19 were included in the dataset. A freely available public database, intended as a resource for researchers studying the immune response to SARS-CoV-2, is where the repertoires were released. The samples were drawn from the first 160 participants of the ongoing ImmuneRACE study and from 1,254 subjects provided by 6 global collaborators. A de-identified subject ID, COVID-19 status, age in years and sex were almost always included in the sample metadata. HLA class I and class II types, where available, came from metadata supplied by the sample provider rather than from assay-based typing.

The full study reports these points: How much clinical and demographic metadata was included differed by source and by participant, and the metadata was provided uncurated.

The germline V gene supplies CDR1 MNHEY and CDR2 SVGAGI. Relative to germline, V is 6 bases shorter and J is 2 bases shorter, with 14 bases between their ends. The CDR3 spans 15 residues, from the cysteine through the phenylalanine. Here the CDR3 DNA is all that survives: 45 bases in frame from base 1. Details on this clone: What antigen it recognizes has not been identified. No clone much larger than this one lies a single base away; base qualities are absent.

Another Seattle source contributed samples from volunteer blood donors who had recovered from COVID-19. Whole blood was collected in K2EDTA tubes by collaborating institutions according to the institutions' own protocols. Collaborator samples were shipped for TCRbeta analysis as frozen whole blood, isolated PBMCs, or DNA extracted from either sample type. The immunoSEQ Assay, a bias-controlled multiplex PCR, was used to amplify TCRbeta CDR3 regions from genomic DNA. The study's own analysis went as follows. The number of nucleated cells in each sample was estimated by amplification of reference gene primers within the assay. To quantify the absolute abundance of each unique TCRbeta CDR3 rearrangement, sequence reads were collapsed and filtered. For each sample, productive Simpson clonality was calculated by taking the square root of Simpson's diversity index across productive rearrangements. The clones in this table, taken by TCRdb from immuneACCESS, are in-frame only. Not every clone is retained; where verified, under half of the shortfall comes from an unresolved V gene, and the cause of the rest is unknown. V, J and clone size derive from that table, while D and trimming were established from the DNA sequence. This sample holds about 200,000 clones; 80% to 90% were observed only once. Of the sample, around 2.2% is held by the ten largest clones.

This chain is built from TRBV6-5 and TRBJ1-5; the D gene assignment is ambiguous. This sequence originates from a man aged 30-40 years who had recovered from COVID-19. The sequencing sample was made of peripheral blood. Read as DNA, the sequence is TGTGCCAGCAGCAAATCTAGGGAGGGCAATCAGCCCCAGCATTTT. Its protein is CASSKSREGNQPQHF.